This T cell receptor (beta chain) came from a study of blood T cell repertoires in COVID-19. The authors' processing: Amplification with reference gene primers provided the estimates of nucleated cell counts. Assay used: immunoSEQ multiplex PCR; TCRdb lists only in-frame clones, some missing. That table supplies the V and J calls and clone size; D and trimming were determined from the DNA. In the table there are fewer than 250,000 clones, roughly 85% of which are singletons. The germline gives CDR1 MNHEY, CDR2 SVGEGT. The V and J ends lost 6 bases and 7 bases respectively, with 9 bases between them. The CDR3 sequence is 11 residues long.

The specimen was PBMCs or T cells enriched from blood (not recorded which). This chain links TRBV6-2 or TRBV6-3 with TRBJ1-1; no reliable D call. This TCR was recovered from a woman in her 40s who had been exposed to COVID-19. CDR3 region: CASSTYSEAFF. In nucleotides, the CDR3 is TGTGCCAGCAGCACCTACAGTGAAGCTTTCTTT.